These T cell receptor beta chains were read from a single sample in a study of spatial heterogeneity in lung cancer. TCRdb reprocessed the 5' RACE reads via MiXCR and lists one record per CDR3 protein. The table records about 47,000 distinct CDR3 sequences, about an eighth of them present only once. Sequenced here: PBMCs, sampled at surgery. Receptors originate from a female donor with early-stage non-small cell lung cancer. Each CDR3 is given with its conserved first and last residue. A D gene is named only where the DNA matches it firmly. Expanded clones are given a class, and other clones once, few, many or no size at all.

j_gene	v_gene	d_gene	abundance	CDR3nt	CDR3aa
TRBJ1-2	TRBV12-3/TRBV12-4	TRBD1	many	TGTGCCAGCAATAAAGGACAGGGATCCTATGGCTACACCTTC	CASNKGQGSYGYTF
TRBJ2-5	TRBV12-3/TRBV12-4	NA	many	TGTGCCAGCAGTTTCCCAGACAGTCAAGAGACCCAGTACTTC	CASSFPDSQETQYF
TRBJ2-3	TRBV18	NA	NA	TGTGCCAGCTCGCGGACGGGACTCTTTAGCACAGATACGCAGTATTTT	CASSRTGLFSTDTQYF
TRBJ2-7	TRBV7-2	NA	few	TGTGCCAGCAGCTTTGACAGATCCTACGAGCAGTACTTC	CASSFDRSYEQYF
TRBJ2-3	TRBV5-6	NA	NA	TGTGCCAGCAGCTGGGGCCCCGGTACGCAGTATTTT	CASSWGPGTQYF
TRBJ1-1	TRBV4-3	NA	many	TGCGCCAGCAGCCAAGGACGGATAACTGAAGCTTTCTTT	CASSQGRITEAFF
TRBJ1-2	TRBV6-2/TRBV6-3	TRBD1	few	TGTGCCAGCACCAGCCCGGGACAGCCAGGACGTGGCTACACCTTC	CASTSPGQPGRGYTF
TRBJ1-1	TRBV18	NA	NA	TGTGCCAGCCTGGCCGGACGGGAGAACACTGAAGCTTTCTTT	CASLAGRENTEAFF
TRBJ2-7	TRBV27	TRBD1	few	TGTGCCAGCAGTCCTAGGACAGGGACCTACGAGCAGTACTTC	CASSPRTGTYEQYF
TRBJ2-5	TRBV7-9	NA	large	TGTGCCAGCAGCTTAGTGACAGAAGAGACCCAGTACTTC	CASSLVTEETQYF
TRBJ1-4	TRBV7-2	NA	NA	TGTGCCAGCAGCTTAAGGGGGACCCTACTTTCAACTAATGAAAAACTGTTTTTT	CASSLRGTLLSTNEKLFF
TRBJ2-3	TRBV19	TRBD2	NA	TGTGCCAGTAGTATAGGTGGACTAGCGGGGTTCGCTAGCACAGATACGCAGTATTTT	CASSIGGLAGFASTDTQYF
TRBJ2-4	TRBV28	TRBD1	many	TGTGCCAGCAGTCCGTTCCCAGGGGGCCAAAACATTCAGTACTTC	CASSPFPGGQNIQYF
TRBJ1-1	TRBV12-3/TRBV12-4	NA	many	TGTGCCAGCAGTTTAGGTGGAAGGGACACTGAAGCTTTCTTT	CASSLGGRDTEAFF
TRBJ2-7	TRBV9	NA	few	TGTGCCAGCAGCCCCCAGACAGGTCCCTACGAGCAGTACTTC	CASSPQTGPYEQYF
TRBJ2-7	TRBV18	TRBD1	NA	TGTGCCAGCTCACCCCGACAGGGGGCGATCTCCTACGAGCAGTACTTC	CASSPRQGAISYEQYF
TRBJ1-6	TRBV28	NA	few	TGTGCCAGCATGGCGCTGAGCTCCTATAATTCACCCCTCCACTTT	CASMALSSYNSPLHF
TRBJ2-2	TRBV7-2	TRBD1	few	TGTGCCAGCAGCTTGCGTGGGACAGCGAACACCGGGGAGCTGTTTTTT	CASSLRGTANTGELFF
TRBJ1-6	TRBV2	NA	many	TGTGCCAGCAGTGCTTGGCAGGAGAACTCACCCCTCCACTTT	CASSAWQENSPLHF
TRBJ1-6	TRBV5-1	NA	NA	TGCGCCAGCAGCGAGGACCTAGGGGTCTCACCCCTCCACTTT	CASSEDLGVSPLHF
TRBJ2-1	TRBV28	NA	few	TGTGCCAGCAGCTCCTTTGAGCGGACACTTCGTACGAGCTCCTACAATGAGCAGTTCTTC	CASSSFERTLRTSSYNEQFF
TRBJ1-2	TRBV29-1	NA	NA	TGCAGCTCAACACCGGGCTACACCTTC	CSSTPGYTF
TRBJ2-3	TRBV7-2	NA	NA	TGTGCCAGCAGCTTAGCGCTGGCGGGGCCTAGCACAGATACGCAGTATTTT	CASSLALAGPSTDTQYF
TRBJ1-5	TRBV5-8	TRBD1	many	TGTGCCAGCACCAAGGGACAGGGGGCTCGCAGTCAGCCCCAGCATTTT	CASTKGQGARSQPQHF
TRBJ2-1	TRBV6-2/TRBV6-3	TRBD2	NA	TGTGCCAGCAGCCAAACTAGCGGGGGGGCACAGGAGCAGTTCTTC	CASSQTSGGAQEQFF
TRBJ2-2	TRBV9	TRBD2	NA	TGTGCCAGCAGCGTAGATAGCGGGGCCTCGAACACCGGGGAGCTGTTTTTT	CASSVDSGASNTGELFF
TRBJ2-3	TRBV30	TRBD2	few	TGTGCCTGGAGTGTAGGGACTAGCGGGGGGAATTTT	CAWSVGTSGGNF
TRBJ1-4	TRBV25-1	TRBD1	NA	TGTGCCAGCAGTGAATTCCCTAGGGGGCCCAGTGAAAAACTGTTTTTT	CASSEFPRGPSEKLFF